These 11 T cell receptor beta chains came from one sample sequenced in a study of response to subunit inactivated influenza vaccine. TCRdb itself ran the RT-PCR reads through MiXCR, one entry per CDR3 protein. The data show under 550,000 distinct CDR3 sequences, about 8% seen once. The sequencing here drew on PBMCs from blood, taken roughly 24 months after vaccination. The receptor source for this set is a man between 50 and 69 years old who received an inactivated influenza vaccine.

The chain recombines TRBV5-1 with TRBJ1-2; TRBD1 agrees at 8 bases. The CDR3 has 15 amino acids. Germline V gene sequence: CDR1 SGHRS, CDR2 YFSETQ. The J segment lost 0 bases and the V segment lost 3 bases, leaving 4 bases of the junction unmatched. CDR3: CASSWGTGPNYGYTF. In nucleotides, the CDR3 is TGCGCCAGCAGCTGGGGGACAGGCCCTAACTATGGCTACACCTTC.

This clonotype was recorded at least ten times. CDR3 loop: CASSLVAVTDTQYF. Written as DNA, the CDR3 is TGCGCCAGCAGCTTGGTTGCGGTCACAGATACGCAGTATTTT. The genes are TRBV5-1 and TRBJ2-3, with D unresolved. With 0 bases removed from V and 2 bases from J, the gap between germline ends came to 7 bases. CDR3 length equals 14 residues. Germline V CDR1 and CDR2: SGHRS, YFSETQ. Filled out from reference TRBV5-1 and TRBJ2-3, the complete variable domain reads KAGVTQTPRYLIKTRGQQVTLSCSPISGHRSVSWYQQTPGQGLQFLFEYFSETQRNKGNFPGRFSGRQFSNSRSEMNVSTLELGDSALYLCASSLVAVTDTQYFGPGTRLTVL.

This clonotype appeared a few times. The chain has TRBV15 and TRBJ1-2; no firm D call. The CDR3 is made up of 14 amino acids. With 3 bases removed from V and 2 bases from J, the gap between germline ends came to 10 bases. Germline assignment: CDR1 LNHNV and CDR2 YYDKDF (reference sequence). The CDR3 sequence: CATSRRGINYGYTF. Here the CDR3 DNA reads TGTGCCACCAGCAGGCGGGGAATAAACTATGGCTACACCTTC.

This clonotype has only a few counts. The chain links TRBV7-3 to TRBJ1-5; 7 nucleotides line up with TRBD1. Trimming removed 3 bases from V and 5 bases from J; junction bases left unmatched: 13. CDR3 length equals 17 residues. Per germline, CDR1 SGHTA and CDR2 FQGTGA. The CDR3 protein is CASSFTASDREDQPQHF. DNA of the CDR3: TGTGCCAGCAGCTTCACGGCCTCAGACAGGGAAGATCAGCCCCAGCATTTT.

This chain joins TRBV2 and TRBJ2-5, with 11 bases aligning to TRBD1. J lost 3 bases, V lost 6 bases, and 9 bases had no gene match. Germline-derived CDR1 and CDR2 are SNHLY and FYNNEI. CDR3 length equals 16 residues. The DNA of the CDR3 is TGTGCCAGCAGCCCTCAAGGGACAGGGGGGAAAGAGACCCAGTACTTC. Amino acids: CASSPQGTGGKETQYF.

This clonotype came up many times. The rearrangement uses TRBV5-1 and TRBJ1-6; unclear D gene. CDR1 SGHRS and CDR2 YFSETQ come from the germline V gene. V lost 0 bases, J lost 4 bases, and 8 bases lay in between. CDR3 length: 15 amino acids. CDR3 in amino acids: CASSLGQPYNSPLHF. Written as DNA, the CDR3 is TGCGCCAGCAGCTTGGGTCAGCCTTATAATTCACCCCTCCACTTT.

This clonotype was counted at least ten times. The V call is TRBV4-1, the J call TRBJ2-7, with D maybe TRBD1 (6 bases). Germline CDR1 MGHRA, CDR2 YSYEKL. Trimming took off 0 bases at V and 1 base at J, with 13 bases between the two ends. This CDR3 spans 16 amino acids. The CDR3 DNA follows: TGCGCCAGCAGCCAAGACCCAGGGGAACGGTCCTACGAGCAGTACTTC. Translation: CASSQDPGERSYEQYF.

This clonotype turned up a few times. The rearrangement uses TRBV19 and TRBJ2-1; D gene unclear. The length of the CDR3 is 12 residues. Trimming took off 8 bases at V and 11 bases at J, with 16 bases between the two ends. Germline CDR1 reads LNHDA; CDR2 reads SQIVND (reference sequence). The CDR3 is CASSRSGGKQFF. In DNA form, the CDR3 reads TGTGCCAGTTCGCGATCAGGTGGAAAGCAGTTCTTC.

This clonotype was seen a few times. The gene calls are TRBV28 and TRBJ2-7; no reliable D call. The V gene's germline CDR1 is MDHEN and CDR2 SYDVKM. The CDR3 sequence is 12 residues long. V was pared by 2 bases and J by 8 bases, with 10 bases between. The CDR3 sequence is CASSLDTRQQYF. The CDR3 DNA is TGTGCCAGCAGTTTAGACACCCGGCAGCAGTACTTC.

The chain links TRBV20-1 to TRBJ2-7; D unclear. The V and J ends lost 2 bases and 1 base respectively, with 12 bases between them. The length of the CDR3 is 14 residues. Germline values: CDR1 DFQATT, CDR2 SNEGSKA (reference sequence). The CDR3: CSARLTGGSYEQYF. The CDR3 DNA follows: TGCAGTGCTAGACTAACCGGCGGTTCCTACGAGCAGTACTTC.

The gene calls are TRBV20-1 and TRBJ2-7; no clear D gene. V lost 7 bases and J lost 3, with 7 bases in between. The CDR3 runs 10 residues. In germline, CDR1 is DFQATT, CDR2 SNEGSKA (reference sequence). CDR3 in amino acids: CSGAYYEQYF. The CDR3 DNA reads TGCAGTGGTGCGTACTACGAGCAGTACTTC.